What follows are 3 T cell receptor beta chains derived from one specimen sequenced in a study of control samples from healthy donors and cancer patients. Here immunoSEQ multiplex PCR was the method, and the copy in TCRdb shows in-frame clones only, minus some. In the table there are 100,000 to 150,000 clones, over 75% of which are singletons. The specimen was blood. All receptors come from a man between 18 and 29 years old in good health.

V gene TRBV12-3 or TRBV12-4 combines with J gene TRBJ1-1; possibly TRBD1 for D (5 bases). Trimming shortened V by 7 bases and J by 4 bases, and 13 bases separated the two germline ends. This CDR3 is 13 amino acids long. The chain's CDR3 is CASNIGGTTEAFF. CDR3 bases: TGTGCCAGCAACATCGGGGGGACCACTGAAGCTTTCTTT.

The J gene is TRBJ1-5, the V gene TRBV19; D unclear. Per germline, CDR1 LNHDA and CDR2 SQIVND (reference sequence). This CDR3 comprises 12 residues. With 0 bases removed from V and 10 bases from J, the gap between germline ends came to 7 bases. The CDR3 DNA reads as TGTGCCAGTAGTATAGATAATATCCCCCAGCATTTT. It yields the protein CASSIDNIPQHF.

This clone was found once. This chain joins TRBV28 and TRBJ2-1; D unresolved. Trimming removed 5 bases from V and 1 base from J, with 6 bases in between. The CDR3 sequence is 13 residues long. The germline V gene has CDR1 MDHEN and CDR2 SYDVKM. The chain's CDR3 is CASSRVSYNEQFF. CDR3 coding DNA: TGTGCCAGCAGTCGGGTTTCCTACAATGAGCAGTTCTTC.